This T cell receptor (beta chain) was sequenced for a study of T cells in localized non-small cell lung cancer. The CDR3 length is 14 residues. J gave up 4 bases and V 5 bases, and 6 bases lay outside the gene matches. Looked up from germline, CDR1 is SGHAT and CDR2 is FQNNGV. This clone was detected only once. As yet, its antigen is unknown. Profiling relied on immunoSEQ multiplex PCR, and the TCRdb table lists in-frame clones only, not all of them. The table lists 100,000 to 150,000 clones, around 89% of them singletons. Study-wide results and limits: Since sequencing was restricted to only one region of the tumor, intratumor heterogeneity remains a possibility. Tumor trailed uninvolved adjacent lung in T cell clonality, which peaked there. Longer overall survival associated with higher blood T cell density; shorter survival with higher adjacent-lung clonality. Adjacent lung exhibited a median of approximately 59 among the 100 most abundant tumor clones.

The TCR comes from an older female donor with stage I lung adenocarcinoma. The chain joins TRBV11-2 to TRBJ2-7, with 9 nucleotides matching TRBD1. The sample was peripheral blood, taken before any cancer treatment. The CDR3 DNA is TGTGCCAGCAGCACGACGGGACAGGGTTACGAGCAGTACTTC. This codes for CASSTTGQGYEQYF.